These T cell receptor beta chains were read from a single sample in a study of blood T cell repertoires in COVID-19. Only in-frame clones appear in the TCRdb table, and some are missing; sequencing was by immunoSEQ multiplex PCR. The data hold roughly 110,000 clones, with about 90% observed a single time. Sequenced input: peripheral blood. The receptors were gathered from a woman in her 30s with acute or convalescent COVID-19. The CDR3 runs from the conserved cysteine through the conserved F or W. Fields, in order: J gene, D gene, V gene, clone size, CDR3 DNA, CDR3 protein. The D gene is left open where the match is weak. Expanded clones get a size class; other rows say once, few or many, or leave the size out.

J: TRBJ2-7; D: .; V: TRBV23-1; size: once; DNA: TGCGCCAGCAGTCGGGAGACTAGTGTATACGAGCAGTACTTC; CDR3: CASSRETSVYEQYF
J: TRBJ2-1; D: .; V: TRBV7-2; size: .; DNA: TGTGCCAGCAGCCGGCGGGAAAACTCGGAAGTTCAGTTCTTC; CDR3: CASSRRENSEVQFF
J: TRBJ1-4; D: .; V: TRBV12-2; size: .; DNA: TGTGCAAAAGAATTAGGGGTGGAACGTGATGGCGAAAAACTGTTTTTT; CDR3: CAKELGVERDGEKLFF
J: TRBJ2-2; D: .; V: TRBV5-1; size: .; DNA: TGCGCCAGCAGCATGAACAGGGTGCGGCACACCGGGGAGCTGTTTTTT; CDR3: CASSMNRVRHTGELFF
J: TRBJ1-6; D: .; V: TRBV28; size: .; DNA: TGTGCCACCCAGCGCCCAGGGCACTATAATTCACCCCTCCACTTT; CDR3: CATQRPGHYNSPLHF
J: TRBJ2-1; D: TRBD2; V: TRBV11-2; size: .; DNA: TGTGCCAGCAGCAGGACTAGCGGGGGGAGGGCAGAGCAGTTCTTC; CDR3: CASSRTSGGRAEQFF
J: TRBJ1-1; D: .; V: TRBV14; size: .; DNA: TGTGCCAGCAGCCAAGAAATCGGACCCGGGGGTATAAGAGCTTTCTTT; CDR3: CASSQEIGPGGIRAFF
J: TRBJ1-1; D: TRBD1; V: TRBV6-5; size: .; DNA: TGTGCCAGCATGCGACAGGGCCACACTGAAGCTTTCTTT; CDR3: CASMRQGHTEAFF
J: TRBJ1-2; D: .; V: TRBV19; size: .; DNA: TGTGCCAGTGGTTCGACGGAGAACTATGGCTACACCTTC; CDR3: CASGSTENYGYTF
J: TRBJ1-2; D: TRBD1; V: TRBV5-5; size: .; DNA: TGTGCCAGCAGCCCTACACAAAGGACAGGGGGCTCCGATGGCTACACCTTC; CDR3: CASSPTQRTGGSDGYTF
J: TRBJ1-3; D: TRBD1; V: TRBV28; size: .; DNA: TGTGCCAGCAGTTTATGGGGACAGGAAGCCTCTGGAAACACCATATATTTT; CDR3: CASSLWGQEASGNTIYF
J: TRBJ2-7; D: .; V: TRBV5-8; size: .; DNA: TGTGCCAGCAGCTTGCCCGGATCAGGCGAGCAGTACTTC; CDR3: CASSLPGSGEQYF
J: TRBJ1-2; D: .; V: TRBV5-4; size: once; DNA: TGTGCCAGCAGCCCCGACAGCCACTTCTATGGCTACACCTTC; CDR3: CASSPDSHFYGYTF
J: TRBJ1-3; D: .; V: TRBV7-9; size: .; DNA: TGTGCCAGCAGCTTAGGAACTCTTGGAAACACCATATATTTT; CDR3: CASSLGTLGNTIYF
J: TRBJ2-3; D: .; V: TRBV19; size: .; DNA: TGTGCCAGTAGGGGGGGTGGCACAGATACGCAGTATTTT; CDR3: CASRGGGTDTQYF
J: TRBJ1-4; D: .; V: TRBV6-6; size: .; DNA: TGTGCCAGCAGGCCAAACAGGGCGGAGGATGAAAAACTGTTTTTT; CDR3: CASRPNRAEDEKLFF